The 17 T cell receptor beta chains in this list originate from one sample, sequenced in a study of vaccination effects on CD4 cells after COVID-19. Expansion of antigen-specific CD4+ T cells with viral peptide pools was carried out by the ViraFEST assay before sequencing. Investigators separated out CD4+ T cells once about 10 days of culture had passed. This person's SARS-CoV-2 infection, confirmed by PCR, occurred between March and December 2020. Produced via immunoSEQ multiplex PCR; TCRdb's table is partial and in-frame only. The table lists tens of thousands of clones, 65% to 85% of them singletons. The antigens these receptors bind are not known. The sample was CD4+ T cells from PBMCs cultured with HIV peptides, taken before COVID-19 vaccination. As for subset: HIV-1 Nef peptide pool negative control/reference culture. The receptors originated from a human donor who had a prior SARS-CoV-2 infection.

The chain carries TRBV2 and TRBJ1-2; D possibly corresponds to TRBD1 (5 bases). The V gene lost 5 bases and the J gene lost 3 bases, with 22 bases spanning the gap. Germline lookup yields CDR1 SNHLY and CDR2 FYNNEI. The CDR3 sequence is 17 residues long. CDR3 DNA: TGTGCCAGCAGTAGCGGGGACCTCCGAAAAAGGGACTATGGCTACACCTTC. Translation gives CASSSGDLRKRDYGYTF.

The rearrangement uses TRBV11-3 and TRBJ1-1; TRBD1 might be the D (5 bases). Germline V CDR1 and CDR2: SGHNT, YENEEA. V was shortened by 5 bases and J by 1 base, with 5 bases between the two germline ends. The CDR3 runs to 12 residues. The CDR3 here is CASSTGNTEAFF. The CDR3 bases are TGTGCCAGCAGCACAGGGAACACTGAAGCTTTCTTT.

The V and J genes are TRBV19 and TRBJ2-5; 15 bases match TRBD2. The CDR3 covers 18 residues. In germline, CDR1 is LNHDA, CDR2 SQIVND (reference sequence). Trimming at V came to 1 base and at J to 2 bases, leaving 5 bases not matched to a gene. CDR3 sequence (DNA): TGTGCCAGTAGTATAGTAGGACTAGCGGGGGGGTCACAAGAGACCCAGTACTTC. Translating gives CASSIVGLAGGSQETQYF.

The chain couples TRBV5-1 to TRBJ1-1; 7 bases map to TRBD1. After removal of 3 bases from V and 10 bases from J, the junction contained 9 bases not matched to a gene. There are 13 residues in the CDR3. Germline V gene data show CDR1 as SGHRS and CDR2 as YFSETQ. The CDR3 loop is CASSSTGEAGAFF. The CDR3 coding sequence is TGCGCCAGCAGCTCTACAGGGGAGGCGGGAGCTTTCTTT.

This sequence joins TRBV4-1 and TRBJ1-1; D gene uncertain. V lost 3 bases, J lost 6 bases, and 11 bases lay in between. Per germline, CDR1 MGHRA and CDR2 YSYEKL. CDR3 size: 13 residues. CDR3 bases: TGCGCCAGCAGCCACACCCGGGCCGCTGAAGCTTTCTTT. Translating gives CASSHTRAAEAFF.

V usage is TRBV28 and J usage is TRBJ2-7, with D hard to call. V was shortened by 4 bases and J by 0 bases, with 13 bases between the two germline ends. The CDR3 length is 15 residues. Germline CDR1 MDHEN, CDR2 SYDVKM. CDR3 amino acids: CASSSADWYSYEQYF. CDR3 nucleotide sequence: TGTGCCAGCAGTTCCGCCGACTGGTACTCCTACGAGCAGTACTTC. Based on the CDR3 plus reference TRBV28 and TRBJ2-7, the full variable domain is DVKVTQSSRYLVKRTGEKVFLECVQDMDHENMFWYRQDPGLGLRLIYFSYDVKMKEKGDIPEGYSVSREKKERFSLILESASTNQTSMYLCASSSADWYSYEQYFGPGTRLTVT.

DNA for the CDR3: TGCGCCAGCAGCCCCCGACTAGCGGGAGGGACAGATACGCAGTATTTT. Its protein product is CASSPRLAGGTDTQYF. The chain couples TRBV5-1 to TRBJ2-3; 14 positions agree with TRBD2. The V gene end was trimmed by 4 bases and the J gene end by 3 bases; junction bases not matched to a gene: 4. The germline V gene has CDR1 SGHRS and CDR2 YFSETQ. The CDR3 covers 16 residues.

This clone was detected only a few times. CDR3 sequence (DNA): TGTGCCAGCTCACCATTGAGGGTCAGGGCAAATGAGCAGTTCTTC. Protein sequence: CASSPLRVRANEQFF. This chain links TRBV18 with TRBJ2-1; D is tentatively TRBD1 or TRBD2 (5 bases each). This CDR3 contains 15 residues. V was trimmed by 2 bases and J by 7 bases, leaving 15 bases between them. From germline, CDR1 is KGHSH and CDR2 LQKENI.

The J gene is TRBJ2-1, the V gene TRBV4-3, with D unclear. The CDR3 totals 22 residues. V dropped 3 bases and J dropped 0 bases, with 30 bases sitting between them. Germline V gene sequence: CDR1 LGHNA, CDR2 YSLEER. The CDR3 here is CASSHSLENPPFLSSSYNEQFF. CDR3 nucleotides: TGCGCCAGCAGCCATAGTCTCGAGAACCCCCCCTTCCTCAGTAGCTCCTACAATGAGCAGTTCTTC.

This chain joins TRBV5-1 and TRBJ2-3; 10 bases line up with TRBD2. CDR3 length: 15 amino acids. Trimming at V came to 4 bases and at J to 7 bases, leaving 9 bases not matched to a gene. CDR1 SGHRS and CDR2 YFSETQ come from the germline V gene. The CDR3 spells CASSPTSGGAHTQYF. CDR3 in DNA: TGCGCCAGCAGCCCCACAAGCGGGGGGGCCCATACGCAGTATTTT.

This clone showed up just a few times. The CDR3 protein is CASRRMGPQETQYF. CDR3 nucleotide sequence: TGCGCCAGCAGAAGGATGGGCCCTCAAGAGACCCAGTACTTC. The rearrangement uses TRBV5-1 and TRBJ2-5, with unresolved D. Trimming stripped 5 bases from V and 2 bases from J, with 13 bases between. The CDR3 covers 14 residues. Germline CDR1 and CDR2: SGHRS and YFSETQ.

The chain recombines TRBV7-2 with TRBJ2-5; 7 bases align to TRBD2. The CDR3 has 14 amino acids. The germline V gene has CDR1 SGHTA and CDR2 FQGNSA. Unmatched junction bases numbered 3, after V lost 2 bases and J lost 3 bases. The CDR3 DNA sequence: TGTGCCAGCAGCTTATCTGCGGGAGAAGAGACCCAGTACTTC. Amino acids: CASSLSAGEETQYF.

The chain carries TRBV5-6 and TRBJ2-5, with D possibly being TRBD1 (6 bases). This CDR3 spans 15 amino acids. Germline V gene lookup returns CDR1 SGHDT and CDR2 YYEEEE. Trimming pared 0 bases from V and 5 bases from J, leaving 14 bases between. The CDR3 DNA reads as TGTGCCAGCAGCTTGGGAGACAGGTTTCCTGAGACCCAGTACTTC. Translated: CASSLGDRFPETQYF.

The chain has TRBV2 and TRBJ2-1, with TRBD2 matching 11 bases. V shed 6 bases, J shed 4 bases, and the junction held 5 bases outside the gene matches. The CDR3 is made up of 15 amino acids. Looked up from germline, CDR1 is SNHLY and CDR2 is FYNNEI. This CDR3 reads CASRKLAGAYNEQFF. CDR3 bases: TGTGCCAGCAGAAAACTAGCGGGGGCATACAATGAGCAGTTCTTC.

This chain joins TRBV18 and TRBJ2-3, with 8 bases aligning to TRBD2. CDR1 is KGHSH, CDR2 LQKENI, per germline. The V and J ends lost 3 bases and 1 base, in that order; junction bases with no gene match: 3. The CDR3 runs to 15 residues. The CDR3 sequence is CASSPWRGGTDTQYF. CDR3 in DNA: TGTGCCAGCTCACCGTGGCGGGGGGGCACAGATACGCAGTATTTT.

The chain links TRBV6-1 to TRBJ1-2; no clear D. The CDR3 covers 17 residues. The V end lost 4 bases, the J end lost 0 bases, and 18 bases lay between the germline ends. Germline loops: CDR1 MNHNS, CDR2 SASEGT. The DNA for the CDR3 is TGTGCCAGCAGTGGTAGGGCAGGCACACTTCCTAACTATGGCTACACCTTC. This translates into CASSGRAGTLPNYGYTF.

The rearrangement links TRBV7-2 to TRBJ2-7; 10 nucleotides line up with TRBD1. The CDR3 has 13 residues. Germline CDR1 reads SGHTA; CDR2 reads FQGNSA. J was trimmed by 5 bases and V by 5 bases; bases with no gene match: 3. Here the CDR3 DNA reads TGTGCCAGCAGCCAGGACAGGGGGGACGAGCAGTACTTC. This gives the protein CASSQDRGDEQYF.